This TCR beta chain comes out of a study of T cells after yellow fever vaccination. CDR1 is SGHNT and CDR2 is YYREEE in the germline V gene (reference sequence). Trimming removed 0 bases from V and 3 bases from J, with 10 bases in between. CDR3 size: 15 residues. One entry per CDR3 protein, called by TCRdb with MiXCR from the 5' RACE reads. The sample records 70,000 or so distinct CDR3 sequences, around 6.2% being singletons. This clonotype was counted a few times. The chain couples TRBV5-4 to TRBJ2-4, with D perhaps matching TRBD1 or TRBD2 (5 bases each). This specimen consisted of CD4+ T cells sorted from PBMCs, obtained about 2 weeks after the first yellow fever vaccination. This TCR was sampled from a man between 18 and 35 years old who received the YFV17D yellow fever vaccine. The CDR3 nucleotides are TGTGCCAGCAGCTTGGGTGGGGACGTCAAAAACATTCAGTACTTC. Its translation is CASSLGGDVKNIQYF.